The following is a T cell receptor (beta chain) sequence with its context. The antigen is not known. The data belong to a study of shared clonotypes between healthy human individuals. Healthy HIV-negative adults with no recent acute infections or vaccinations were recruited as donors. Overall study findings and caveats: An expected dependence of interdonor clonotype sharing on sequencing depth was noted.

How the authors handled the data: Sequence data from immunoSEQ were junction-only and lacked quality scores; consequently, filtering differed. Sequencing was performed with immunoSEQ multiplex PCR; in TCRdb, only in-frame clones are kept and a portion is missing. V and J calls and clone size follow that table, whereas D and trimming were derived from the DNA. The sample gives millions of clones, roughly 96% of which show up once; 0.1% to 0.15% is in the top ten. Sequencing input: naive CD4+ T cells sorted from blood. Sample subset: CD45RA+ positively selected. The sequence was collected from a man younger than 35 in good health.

CDR3 nucleotides: TGTGCCAGCAGCAATTACAGGGGGTCTGAAGCTTTCTTT. Encoded protein: CASSNYRGSEAFF. The rearrangement uses TRBV5-7 and TRBJ1-1, with 8 bases identical to TRBD1. TRBV5-7 is an ORF; its function is uncertain. J gave up 6 bases and V 4 bases, and 5 bases lay outside the gene matches. This CDR3 has 13 residues.